The 28 T cell receptor beta chains presented below share a single source sample, sequenced in a study of T-cell memory formation after mild COVID-19. TCRdb re-derived calls from the 5' RACE reads in MiXCR, one entry per CDR3 protein. This sample has around 400,000 distinct CDR3 sequences; roughly 26% occur once, and the top ten carry 8.8%. Sequenced sample: PBMCs or a T cell subset sorted from them (not recorded which). The origin of the receptors is an adult woman who had mild COVID-19 (a few samples of this study predate the infection). Cell type and time point are not known.

V is TRBV12-3 or TRBV12-4 and J is TRBJ2-2, with TRBD2 identical over 12 bases. V dropped 4 bases and J dropped 7; count of bases not matched to a gene: 10. The CDR3 is 17 amino acids. CDR3 sequence: CASSYSSLAGGIGELFF. CDR3 nucleotide sequence: TGTGCCAGCAGTTATAGTTCCCTAGCGGGAGGGATCGGGGAGCTGTTTTTT.

This clonotype turned up a few times. The chain joins TRBV3-1 to TRBJ1-1; D unclear. Per germline, CDR1 LGHDT and CDR2 YNNKEL (reference sequence). V lost 1 base and J 3 bases, leaving 9 bases between the germline ends. The CDR3 is 14 residues long. The CDR3 nucleotides read TGTGCCAGCAGCCAAGGTGTCGGATACACTGAAGCTTTCTTT. This sequence encodes CASSQGVGYTEAFF.

This clonotype was counted a few times. This chain links TRBV29-1 with TRBJ2-5, with 10 bases matching TRBD2. Germline assignment: CDR1 SQVTM and CDR2 ANQGSEA. CDR3 length: 14 residues. The V and J ends lost 7 bases and 5 bases, in that order; junction bases with no gene match: 10. CDR3 DNA sequence: TGCAGCGCCGAGGGGCTAGCGGGAGTGGAGACCCAGTACTTC. Protein: CSAEGLAGVETQYF.

This clonotype occurred a few times. The chain uses TRBV21-1 and TRBJ2-4; the table's D call, TRBD1, has no DNA check behind it. TRBV21-1 is given as a pseudogene. The CDR3 has 14 amino acids. This CDR3 is CASATRTGENIQYF. In DNA form, the CDR3 reads TGTGCCAGCGCCACCCGGACCGGAGAAAACATTCAGTACTTC.

This chain joins TRBV7-6 and TRBJ1-1, with D possibly matching TRBD1 (6 bases). Trimming pared 7 bases from V and 0 bases from J, leaving 15 bases between. Germline CDR1 and CDR2: SGHVS and FNYEAQ. This CDR3 spans 15 amino acids. The CDR3 spells CASTRFGDMNTEAFF. CDR3 nucleotides: TGTGCCAGCACCAGATTCGGGGACATGAACACTGAAGCTTTCTTT.

V usage is TRBV2 and J usage is TRBJ2-1; 9 bases align to TRBD2. V was clipped by 5 bases and J by 3 bases; unmatched bases: 2. The CDR3 covers 14 residues. The germline gives CDR1 SNHLY, CDR2 FYNNEI. The CDR3 DNA reads as TGTGCCAGCAGTCTAGCGGGGATCTACAATGAGCAGTTCTTC. It is translated as CASSLAGIYNEQFF.

The chain combines TRBV12-3 or TRBV12-4 with TRBJ2-6, with D tentatively TRBD1 (6 bases). Deletions cut 5 bases from V and 5 bases from J, with 19 bases between. The CDR3 loop spans 17 amino acids. The CDR3 is CASSPDSLGERANVLTF. The CDR3 nucleotides are TGTGCCAGCAGTCCGGACAGTCTGGGCGAAAGGGCCAACGTCCTGACTTTC.

This sequence joins TRBV5-6 and TRBJ1-1, with TRBD1 as a possible D gene (6 bases). The CDR3 loop spans 15 amino acids. Germline V gene sequence: CDR1 SGHDT, CDR2 YYEEEE. V lost 4 bases and J 5 bases, leaving 18 bases between the germline ends. CDR3 sequence reads: CASSPRQVLGTEAFF. DNA of the CDR3: TGTGCCAGCAGCCCTCGACAGGTCCTCGGTACTGAAGCTTTCTTT.

This clonotype was recorded a few times. This chain connects TRBV29-1 to TRBJ2-2; perhaps TRBD1 as D (7 bases). The V end lost 3 bases, the J end lost 4 bases, and 12 bases lay between the germline ends. This CDR3 has 14 amino acids. Germline lookup yields CDR1 SQVTM and CDR2 ANQGSEA. The CDR3 loop is CSVDGGQFTGELFF. For the CDR3, the DNA is TGCAGCGTTGACGGGGGACAGTTCACCGGGGAGCTGTTTTTT.

The V call is TRBV7-2, the J call TRBJ2-2; D possibly uses TRBD1 or TRBD2 (5 bases each). This CDR3 is built from 15 residues. V was trimmed by 5 bases and J by 0 bases, leaving 10 bases between them. The germline gives CDR1 SGHTA, CDR2 FQGNSA. The CDR3 DNA reads as TGTGCCAGCAGCATTGGGACGACGAACACCGGGGAGCTGTTTTTT. Translated: CASSIGTTNTGELFF.

This clonotype was detected only a few times. The rearrangement joins TRBV10-3 to TRBJ2-1, with 7 positions matching TRBD1. The length of the CDR3 is 17 residues. Germline V gives CDR1 ENHRY, CDR2 SYGVKD. Losses at the gene ends were 4 bases for V and 0 bases for J; bases not matched to a gene: 9. The CDR3 sequence is CAISVTPTGSSYNEQFF. CDR3 bases: TGTGCCATCAGTGTTACTCCGACAGGGAGCTCCTACAATGAGCAGTTCTTC.

CDR3 sequence (DNA): TGTGCCAGCAGCACCTCGCGGGATGAGGGGTTAGTGAACACTGAAGCTTTCTTT. Its translation: CASSTSRDEGLVNTEAFF. The chain combines TRBV12-3 or TRBV12-4 with TRBJ1-1, with D possibly TRBD1 on 5 matching bases. V shed 6 bases and J shed 0 bases, with 23 bases lying between them. The CDR3 runs 18 residues.

This clonotype was detected only a few times. The chain employs TRBV7-2 and TRBJ2-1, with 7 bases matching TRBD2. The junction had 8 bases not matched to a gene; V was cut back by 3 bases and J by 12 bases. The CDR3 is 13 amino acids. The germline V gene encodes CDR1 SGHTA and CDR2 FQGNSA. The CDR3 region is CASSLGERERQFF. The DNA of the CDR3 is TGTGCCAGCAGCTTGGGGGAGCGGGAAAGGCAGTTCTTC. Full variable domain (outside the CDR3, taken from reference TRBV7-2 and TRBJ2-1): GAGVSQSPSNKVTEKGKDVELRCDPISGHTALYWYRQSLGQGLEFLIYFQGNSAPDKSGLPSDRFSAERTGGSVSTLTIQRTQQEDSAVYLCASSLGERERQFFGPGTRLTVL.

V usage is TRBV24-1 and J usage is TRBJ2-5, with a weak D call TRBD1 (6 bases). From germline, CDR1 is KGHDR and CDR2 SFDVKD. V was trimmed by 2 bases and J by 3 bases, leaving 12 bases between them. The CDR3 runs 15 residues. The CDR3 DNA sequence: TGTGCCACCAGTGATTCCGGGACACCGAAAGAGACCCAGTACTTC. Translating gives CATSDSGTPKETQYF.

The CDR3 DNA is TGTGCCAGCAGCCCTAGAGGACAGGCGAACACTGAAGCTTTCTTT. Translating it yields CASSPRGQANTEAFF. The V call is TRBV3-1, the J call TRBJ1-1; 7 positions agree with TRBD1. J was trimmed by 1 base and V by 4 bases; bases with no gene match: 6. Germline V gene sequence: CDR1 LGHDT, CDR2 YNNKEL (reference sequence). The CDR3 extends over 15 amino acids.

This rearrangement joins TRBV12-3 or TRBV12-4 to TRBJ2-7; 8 positions agree with TRBD1. V dropped 2 bases and J dropped 6; count of bases not matched to a gene: 6. The CDR3 spans 14 residues. CDR3 DNA: TGTGCCAGCAGTTTACAGGGGGCCTCTTTCGAGCAGTACTTC. It encodes CASSLQGASFEQYF.

This chain connects TRBV29-1 to TRBJ1-3, with TRBD1 identical over 8 bases. V trimming: 5 bases; J trimming: 4 bases; junction bases outside the gene matches: 7. Germline CDR1 and CDR2: SQVTM and ANQGSEA. This CDR3 spans 14 amino acids. This CDR3 reads CSVNDRGSGNTIYF. In DNA form, the CDR3 reads TGCAGCGTTAACGACAGGGGATCCGGAAACACCATATATTTT.

This clonotype was found a few times. The chain links TRBV11-2 to TRBJ2-7, with 11 bases lining up with TRBD2. This CDR3 is 17 amino acids long. Unmatched junction bases numbered 6, after V lost 1 base and J lost 1 base. CDR1 is SGHAT, CDR2 FQNNGV, per germline. CDR3 protein: CASSLGGRTSGSYEQYF. In DNA form, the CDR3 reads TGTGCCAGCAGCTTAGGGGGGCGGACTAGCGGGTCCTACGAGCAGTACTTC.

The chain has TRBV3-1 and TRBJ2-1; TRBD2 matches at 12 bases. The CDR3 spans 14 residues. Germline CDR1 is LGHDT and CDR2 is YNNKEL (reference sequence). Trimming removed 4 bases from V and 8 bases from J; junction bases left unmatched: 3. CDR3 sequence: CASSPTSGRHEQFF. The CDR3 coding sequence is TGTGCCAGCAGCCCGACTAGCGGGAGACATGAGCAGTTCTTC.

This clonotype came up a few times. The chain combines TRBV7-8 with TRBJ2-2; 8 bases are shared with TRBD1. This CDR3 spans 16 amino acids. Germline V gives CDR1 SGHVS, CDR2 FQNEAQ. V trimming: 1 base; J trimming: 1 base; junction bases outside the gene matches: 2. CDR3 bases: TGTGCCAGCAGCTTAGGGGGGACAGGGAACACCGGGGAGCTGTTTTTT. Amino acids: CASSLGGTGNTGELFF.

The V and J genes are TRBV7-9 and TRBJ2-3; 10 bases are a match to TRBD1. Germline assignment: CDR1 SEHNR and CDR2 FQNEAQ (reference sequence). The V and J ends lost 5 bases and 4 bases, in that order; junction bases with no gene match: 9. CDR3 size: 16 residues. CDR3 sequence (DNA): TGTGCCAGCAGCCGATCCGGGACAGGGGCCCCAGATACGCAGTATTTT. As protein: CASSRSGTGAPDTQYF.

This rearrangement joins TRBV2 to TRBJ1-2; D is perhaps TRBD1 (6 bases). CDR3 length: 15 amino acids. With 0 bases removed from V and 4 bases from J, the gap between germline ends came to 12 bases. Germline V gene data show CDR1 as SNHLY and CDR2 as FYNNEI. CDR3 sequence reads: CASSEARGGGYGYTF. The CDR3 DNA reads as TGTGCCAGCAGTGAAGCAAGGGGAGGGGGCTATGGCTACACCTTC.

This clonotype was seen repeatedly, ten times or more. The J gene is TRBJ2-1, the V gene TRBV20-1; D unresolved. The CDR3 is 14 residues long. Trimming took 1 base from V and 7 from J, leaving 14 bases between them. CDR1 is DFQATT and CDR2 is SNEGSKA in the germline V gene (reference sequence). CDR3 nucleotide sequence: TGCAGTGCTAGAGTTGGTCAGATGGGTAATGAGCAGTTCTTC. As protein: CSARVGQMGNEQFF.

The sample holds one count of this clonotype. This chain connects TRBV20-1 to TRBJ2-2; possible D gene TRBD1, 6 bases. Germline CDR1 DFQATT, CDR2 SNEGSKA (reference sequence). CDR3 length: 13 amino acids. CDR3 bases: TGCAGCGCACGGGACATAGGAACGGGGGAGCTGTTTTTT. This encodes CSARDIGTGELFF.

This clonotype was seen many times. J is TRBJ1-1 and V is TRBV12-3 or TRBV12-4, with 8 nucleotides matching TRBD1. The CDR3 length is 14 residues. The trim removed 5 bases at V and 1 base at J, leaving 3 bases unmatched. The CDR3 here is CASSRQGQNTEAFF. The CDR3 DNA reads as TGTGCCAGCAGTAGACAGGGGCAGAACACTGAAGCTTTCTTT.

Only a few counts were recorded for this clonotype. The chain joins TRBV7-3 to TRBJ1-4; 7 bases are shared with TRBD1. This CDR3 has 16 amino acids. J gave up 8 bases and V 5 bases, and 14 bases lay outside the gene matches. CDR1 and CDR2 from the germline V gene are SGHTA and FQGTGA. The CDR3 sequence: CASSPTLEGAGEKLFF. The CDR3 bases are TGTGCCAGCAGCCCTACTCTCGAGGGGGCTGGGGAAAAACTGTTTTTT.

The sample holds a few counts of this clonotype. DNA of the CDR3: TGTGCCAGCAGTTACTCTTGGGGGCAAGCCAAAAACATTCAGTACTTC. Translation gives CASSYSWGQAKNIQYF. This chain links TRBV6-5 with TRBJ2-4; perhaps TRBD1 as D (6 bases). Trimming cost V 0 bases and J 0 bases, with 9 bases left between them. There are 16 residues in the CDR3. Germline lookup yields CDR1 MNHEY and CDR2 SVGAGI.

This sequence joins TRBV2 and TRBJ1-1; TRBD1 matches at 7 bases. The germline V gene has CDR1 SNHLY and CDR2 FYNNEI. The V and J ends lost 7 bases and 3 bases, in that order; junction bases with no gene match: 8. The CDR3 covers 14 residues. CDR3 coding DNA: TGTGCCAGCACCCAGGGGGGGGCTTACACTGAAGCTTTCTTT. Its translation is CASTQGGAYTEAFF.